The 28 T cell receptor beta chains below were found in one sample sequenced in a study of blood T cell repertoires in COVID-19 (dated by TCRdb to between 2020 and 2021). Receptors were amplified or captured by the immunoSEQ multiplex PCR assay. TCRdb obtained this table from immuneACCESS and retained in-frame rearrangements with V and J assigned. These tables miss some clones; where compared with another copy, unresolved V genes account for less than half of the shortfall, and the remainder is unexplained. The sample table lists around 260,000 clones, roughly 85% of them with a count of one. Approximately 9% of the sample comes from the top ten. The material sequenced was peripheral blood. The receptors come from a woman aged 50 to 60 who had recovered from COVID-19.

V and J are TRBV28 and TRBJ1-5, with D maybe TRBD1 (5 bases). CDR1 and CDR2 from the germline V gene are MDHEN and SYDVKM. The V end was cut by 3 bases, the J end by 4 bases, with 13 bases between. The CDR3 runs to 15 residues. CDR3 amino acids: CASSFWGRRNQPQHF. Written as DNA, the CDR3 is TGTGCCAGCAGTTTTTGGGGCCGTCGTAATCAGCCCCAGCATTTT.

V and J are TRBV19 and TRBJ1-1; 9 positions agree with TRBD1. This CDR3 is built from 16 residues. Trimming cost V 5 bases and J 4 bases; bases outside gene matches: 11. CDR1 and CDR2 (germline): LNHDA, SQIVND (reference sequence). CDR3 sequence: CASSPRDRVLLTEAFF. DNA for the CDR3: TGTGCCAGTAGTCCCCGGGACAGGGTTCTTCTCACTGAAGCTTTCTTT.

Only a few counts were recorded for this clone. V and J are TRBV9 and TRBJ1-5; possible D gene TRBD1, 6 bases. The germline V gene has CDR1 SGDLS and CDR2 YYNGEE. V was shortened by 5 bases and J by 1 base, with 7 bases between the two germline ends. This CDR3 contains 13 residues. The CDR3 nucleotides are TGTGCCAGCAGTACAGGGAGCAATCAGCCCCAGCATTTT. Protein sequence: CASSTGSNQPQHF.

This clone was seen a single time. J is TRBJ1-1 and V is TRBV30; D uncertain. CDR1 is GTSNPN and CDR2 is SVGIG in the germline V gene (reference sequence). V lost 4 bases and J 1 base, leaving 10 bases between the germline ends. This CDR3 is 13 amino acids long. CDR3 sequence (DNA): TGTGCCTGGAATGGTATGCGGAACACTGAAGCTTTCTTT. It encodes CAWNGMRNTEAFF.

The chain couples TRBV6-5 to TRBJ2-3, with a weak D call TRBD2 (6 bases). CDR1 and CDR2 (germline): MNHEY, SVGAGI. The V gene lost 11 bases and the J gene lost 3 bases, with 18 bases spanning the gap. This CDR3 region has 14 residues. In DNA form, the CDR3 reads TGTGCCGTAAGATCTAGCGAGGTTACAGATACGCAGTATTTT. Residues: CAVRSSEVTDTQYF.

The V call is TRBV6-2 or TRBV6-3, the J call TRBJ2-6; TRBD2 aligns across 13 bases. CDR1 and CDR2 from the germline V gene are MNHEY and SVGEGT. Unmatched junction bases numbered 7, after V lost 5 bases and J lost 3 bases. The CDR3 is made up of 18 amino acids. CDR3 protein: CASSTPTSGRNGANVLTF. DNA for the CDR3: TGTGCCAGCAGTACTCCGACTAGCGGGAGGAATGGGGCCAACGTCCTGACTTTC.

J is TRBJ2-1 and V is TRBV6-4, with 10 bases lining up with TRBD2. Trimming removed 4 bases from V and 6 bases from J; junction bases left unmatched: 6. Germline V gives CDR1 MRHNA, CDR2 SNTAGT. The CDR3 runs to 15 residues. This CDR3 is CASSVLAGVVNEQFF. The CDR3 DNA reads TGTGCCAGCAGTGTCCTAGCGGGAGTAGTCAATGAGCAGTTCTTC.

This clone has only a few counts. The chain joins TRBV6-2 or TRBV6-3 to TRBJ2-7, with 10 bases matching TRBD2. This CDR3 has 16 residues. Germline assignment: CDR1 MNHEY and CDR2 SVGEGT. J lost 3 bases, V lost 6 bases, and 11 bases had no gene match. CDR3 amino acids: CASSTNGVAGGYEQYF. CDR3 sequence (DNA): TGTGCCAGCAGCACTAACGGCGTAGCGGGGGGCTACGAGCAGTACTTC.

The V call is TRBV5-5, the J call TRBJ2-1; 7 bases are a match to TRBD2. The germline gives CDR1 SGHKS, CDR2 YYEKEE (reference sequence). The junction had 12 bases not matched to a gene; V was cut back by 4 bases and J by 5 bases. The CDR3 sequence is 16 residues long. The DNA for the CDR3 is TGTGCCAGCAGCCCCCGCGGGAGCGCCCTAGACAATGAGCAGTTCTTC. It yields the protein CASSPRGSALDNEQFF.

This clone was seen a handful of times. The rearrangement links TRBV7-2 to TRBJ2-7; 9 positions agree with TRBD2. The germline V gene encodes CDR1 SGHTA and CDR2 FQGNSA. The CDR3 covers 17 residues. Unmatched junction bases numbered 10, after V lost 0 bases and J lost 4 bases. The CDR3 sequence: CASSLANSGGIFYEQYF. CDR3 nucleotides: TGTGCCAGCAGCTTAGCGAACAGCGGGGGGATCTTTTACGAGCAGTACTTC.

The CDR3 bases are TGTGCCAGCTCACCCTCGGAGGGAAACTATGGCTACACCTTC. Translated: CASSPSEGNYGYTF. This rearrangement joins TRBV18 to TRBJ1-2, with unresolved D. The CDR3 spans 14 residues. V was shortened by 3 bases and J by 2 bases, with 10 bases between the two germline ends. The germline CDR1 and CDR2 sequences are KGHSH and LQKENI.

The chain uses TRBV4-1 and TRBJ1-4; tentatively, D is TRBD1 (6 bases). CDR1 MGHRA and CDR2 YSYEKL come from the germline V gene. The germline V and J ends were trimmed by 4 bases and 5 bases, with 14 bases remaining between them. This CDR3 is 15 amino acids long. The chain's CDR3 is CASSRVGTPNEKLFF. The CDR3 DNA follows: TGCGCCAGCAGCCGCGTAGGGACACCAAATGAAAAACTGTTTTTT.

Only one count was recorded for this clone. Here the CDR3 reads CASSLASGVEQYF. The CDR3 bases are TGTGCCAGCAGCTTAGCGTCGGGGGTCGAGCAGTACTTC. The gene calls are TRBV7-2 and TRBJ2-7; a possible D gene is TRBD2 (6 bases). The V end was cut by 0 bases, the J end by 6 bases, with 9 bases between. CDR1 is SGHTA, CDR2 FQGNSA, per germline. The CDR3 length is 13 residues.

This clone was found a few times. The chain combines TRBV5-4 with TRBJ2-2, with a tentative D call TRBD1 (5 bases). CDR1 is SGHNT, CDR2 YYREEE, per germline (reference sequence). This CDR3 is built from 16 residues. Trimming removed 0 bases from V and 3 bases from J, with 12 bases in between. For the CDR3, the DNA is TGTGCCAGCAGCTTGGGTAGCAGGGCCGACACCGGGGAGCTGTTTTTT. It translates to CASSLGSRADTGELFF. The full variable domain, with the rest looked up from reference TRBV5-4 and TRBJ2-2, is ETGVTQSPTHLIKTRGQQVTLRCSSQSGHNTVSWYQQALGQGPQFIFQYYREEENGRGNFPPRFSGLQFPNYSSELNVNALELDDSALYLCASSLGSRADTGELFFGEGSRLTVL.

The chain combines TRBV28 with TRBJ2-4, with a tentative D call TRBD1 (6 bases). Trimming removed 2 bases from V and 2 bases from J, with 10 bases in between. Germline loops: CDR1 MDHEN, CDR2 SYDVKM. This CDR3 has 15 amino acids. CDR3 bases: TGTGCCAGCAGTTTAATCCAGGGGACCAAAAACATTCAGTACTTC. Its translation: CASSLIQGTKNIQYF. The complete variable domain, with remaining parts taken from reference TRBV28 and TRBJ2-4, reads DVKVTQSSRYLVKRTGEKVFLECVQDMDHENMFWYRQDPGLGLRLIYFSYDVKMKEKGDIPEGYSVSREKKERFSLILESASTNQTSMYLCASSLIQGTKNIQYFGAGTRLSVL.

This CDR3 reads CASSFTGVYTEAFF. The CDR3 bases are TGCGCCAGCAGCTTTACAGGGGTTTACACTGAAGCTTTCTTT. The rearrangement joins TRBV5-1 to TRBJ1-1; 7 bases are shared with TRBD1. The CDR3 is made up of 14 amino acids. Trimming took 2 bases from V and 3 from J; bases not matched to a gene: 4. Germline-derived CDR1 and CDR2 are SGHRS and YFSETQ.

The chain joins TRBV11-2 to TRBJ2-3; D gene uncertain. V was clipped by 10 bases and J by 6 bases, with 17 bases between them. The germline V gene has CDR1 SGHAT and CDR2 FQNNGV. The CDR3 runs to 13 residues. CDR3 loop: CATDRRPRDTQYF. CDR3 DNA sequence: TGTGCCACCGATAGGAGACCCCGGGATACGCAGTATTTT.

This rearrangement joins TRBV27 to TRBJ1-1; 7 nucleotides agree with TRBD1. After removal of 6 bases from V and 4 bases from J, the junction contained 5 bases not matched to a gene. This CDR3 spans 13 amino acids. Germline assignment: CDR1 MNHEY and CDR2 SMNVEV (reference sequence). This CDR3 reads CASSRDRATEAFF. DNA of the CDR3: TGTGCCAGCAGCCGTGACAGGGCCACTGAAGCTTTCTTT.

The chain has TRBV7-9 and TRBJ2-5, with TRBD1 identical over 7 bases. CDR1 is SEHNR, CDR2 FQNEAQ, per germline (reference sequence). The V and J ends lost 1 base and 6 bases, in that order; junction bases with no gene match: 8. The CDR3 contains 15 residues. CDR3 sequence reads: CASSLEGHRGKTQYF. CDR3 coding DNA: TGTGCCAGCAGCTTAGAGGGCCACAGGGGAAAGACCCAGTACTTC.

This clone appeared a few times. This sequence joins TRBV2 and TRBJ1-5; 8 nucleotides agree with TRBD1. Germline V lookup: CDR1 SNHLY, CDR2 FYNNEI. The CDR3 extends over 13 amino acids. V shed 5 bases and J 6 bases; nucleotides not matched to a gene: 3. The CDR3 DNA is TGTGCCAGCAGTCGGACAGGGACTCAGCCCCAGCATTTT. It specifies CASSRTGTQPQHF.

This chain connects TRBV6-6 to TRBJ2-3, with 7 positions matching TRBD1. CDR3 size: 16 residues. Per germline, CDR1 MNHNY and CDR2 SVGAGI (reference sequence). The V segment lost 2 bases and the J segment 0 bases; nucleotides outside the gene matches: 5. CDR3 in amino acids: CASSYPDRPSTDTQYF. CDR3 nucleotides: TGTGCCAGCAGTTACCCGGACAGGCCTAGCACAGATACGCAGTATTTT.

As concerns this clone: This likely stems from a read error, as it lies one base from a far larger clone. The chain employs TRBV6-2 or TRBV6-3 and TRBJ2-1, with 11 bases that match TRBD2. The CDR3 totals 15 residues. Trimming removed 5 bases from V and 2 bases from J; junction bases left unmatched: 2. Germline V gene lookup returns CDR1 MNHEY and CDR2 SVGEGT. As DNA, the CDR3 is TGTGCCAGCAGTGTGACTAGCGGGGCCTACAATGAGCAGTTCTTC. Its protein is CASSVTSGAYNEQFF.

The chain is built from TRBV28 and TRBJ1-2; 9 positions agree with TRBD1. Losses at the gene ends were 11 bases for V and 7 bases for J; bases not matched to a gene: 17. This CDR3 has 15 residues. Per germline, CDR1 MDHEN and CDR2 SYDVKM. The CDR3 spells CASRPGDRGSAGYTF. As DNA, the CDR3 is TGTGCCTCAAGGCCGGGTGACAGGGGGTCGGCTGGCTACACCTTC.

There are a few counts of this clone. The rearrangement links TRBV6-5 to TRBJ1-6; D is perhaps TRBD1 (6 bases). The V and J ends lost 7 bases and 9 bases respectively, with 16 bases between them. Germline V gene data show CDR1 as MNHEY and CDR2 as SVGAGI. The CDR3 extends over 14 amino acids. The CDR3 sequence is CASTTWGGRSPLHF. DNA for the CDR3: TGTGCCAGCACCACCTGGGGGGGGCGTTCACCCCTCCACTTT.

The chain carries TRBV4-2 and TRBJ2-5; TRBD1 matches 10 bases. There are 15 residues in the CDR3. The germline V gene has CDR1 LGHNA and CDR2 YNFKEQ. V shed 1 base, J shed 3 bases, and the junction held 2 bases outside the gene matches. The CDR3 nucleotides are TGTGCCAGCAGCCAAGGAGGACAGGGGGAAGAGACCCAGTACTTC. Its translation: CASSQGGQGEETQYF.

This chain joins TRBV15 and TRBJ2-5; D unresolved. The CDR3 spans 13 residues. V lost 0 bases, J lost 5 bases, and 7 bases lay in between. The germline V gene encodes CDR1 LNHNV and CDR2 YYDKDF (reference sequence). The CDR3 DNA reads as TGTGCCACCAGCAGAGAGGGTAGCGAGACCCAGTACTTC. This encodes CATSREGSETQYF.

V and J are TRBV2 and TRBJ1-6, with 9 bases that match TRBD1. CDR1 is SNHLY and CDR2 is FYNNEI in the germline V gene. This CDR3 spans 14 amino acids. Trimming cost V 4 bases and J 9 bases; bases outside gene matches: 4. CDR3 sequence: CASSGDRGVSPLHF. The DNA of the CDR3 is TGTGCCAGCAGTGGCGACAGGGGGGTTTCACCCCTCCACTTT. The complete variable domain, with remaining parts taken from reference TRBV2 and TRBJ1-6, reads EPEVTQTPSHQVTQMGQEVILRCVPISNHLYFYWYRQILGQKVEFLVSFYNNEISEKSEIFDDQFSVERPDGSNFTLKIRSTKLEDSAMYFCASSGDRGVSPLHFGNGTRLTVT.

The chain employs TRBV28 and TRBJ2-5; maybe TRBD2 (6 bases). Germline V gene lookup returns CDR1 MDHEN and CDR2 SYDVKM. The CDR3 covers 15 residues. Between the trimmed V and J ends, which lost 8 bases and 0 bases, there was a span of 16 bases. The DNA of the CDR3 is TGTGCCAGCTCTTGGGCCGGGGGAAACCAAGAGACCCAGTACTTC. Its protein is CASSWAGGNQETQYF.